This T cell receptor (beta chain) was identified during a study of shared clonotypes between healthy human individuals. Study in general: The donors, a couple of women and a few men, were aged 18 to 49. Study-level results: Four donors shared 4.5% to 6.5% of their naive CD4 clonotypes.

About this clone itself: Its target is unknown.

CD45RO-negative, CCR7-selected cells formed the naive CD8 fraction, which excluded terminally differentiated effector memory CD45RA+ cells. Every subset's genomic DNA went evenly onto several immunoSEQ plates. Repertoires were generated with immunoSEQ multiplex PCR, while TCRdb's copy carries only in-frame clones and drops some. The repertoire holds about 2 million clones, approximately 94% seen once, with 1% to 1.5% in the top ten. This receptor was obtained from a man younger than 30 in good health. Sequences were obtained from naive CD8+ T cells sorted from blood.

CDR3 coding DNA: TGTGCCAGCAGCGTGGTTCCGGAGTCAGACTATGGCTACACCTTC. Protein sequence: CASSVVPESDYGYTF. The chain joins TRBV9 to TRBJ1-2; D is ambiguous. Germline lookup yields CDR1 SGDLS and CDR2 YYNGEE. The V and J ends lost 2 bases and 3 bases respectively, with 14 bases between them. This CDR3 has 15 amino acids.